The TCR beta chain under discussion was sequenced for a study of cytomegalovirus exposure and HLA in healthy donors. CDR3 size: 15 residues. The germline V gene encodes CDR1 LNHDA and CDR2 SQIVND (reference sequence). J lost 10 bases, V lost 5 bases, and 11 bases had no gene match. Study-wide points: Some highly shared sequence variants likely arose as a pipeline artifact. In a later analysis, at a false discovery rate of 0.05, 16,951 TCR beta sequences matched HLA alleles. There were several of the most significant clusters that appeared linked to common viral pathogens in a later analysis.

Though probably carrying unrecorded immune exposures, donors were nominally healthy at sampling. On this clone itself: Its antigen is still unknown.

This PCR relied on a set of 60 Vbeta primers and 13 Jbeta primers. Using immunoSEQ multiplex PCR, the repertoire was profiled, and TCRdb retains in-frame clones only, with some absent. Among about 160,000 clones listed, around four fifths were seen once. The chain joins TRBV19 to TRBJ1-4; 9 bases match TRBD1. This TCR came from a man aged 25-45 years in good health and CMV-seronegative. Sequenced sample: PBMCs. This CDR3 reads CASSFTGTGSGKLFF. CDR3 DNA sequence: TGTGCCAGTAGTTTTACCGGGACAGGGTCAGGAAAACTGTTTTTT.